One and the same sample provided the 5 T cell receptor beta chains below, sequenced in a study of control samples from healthy donors and cancer patients. Using immunoSEQ multiplex PCR, the repertoire was profiled, and TCRdb retains in-frame clones only, with some absent. The table lists 85,000 to 95,000 clones, more than 75% of them singletons. Source material: blood. These receptors all come from a woman in her sixties in good health.

The rearrangement joins TRBV6-5 to TRBJ2-5, with TRBD1 identical over 7 bases. J was trimmed by 5 bases and V by 0 bases; bases with no gene match: 3. This CDR3 spans 14 amino acids. Looked up from germline, CDR1 is MNHEY and CDR2 is SVGAGI. Here the CDR3 DNA reads TGTGCCAGCAGTTACTCCCCGACAGGGGAGACCCAGTACTTC. Protein product: CASSYSPTGETQYF.

The chain links TRBV5-4 to TRBJ1-2; no clear D gene. This CDR3 region has 14 residues. CDR1 SGHNT and CDR2 YYREEE come from the germline V gene (reference sequence). V lost 0 bases and J lost 6, with 12 bases in between. For the CDR3, the DNA is TGTGCCAGCAGCTTGGAGGAGGGTCTGAATGGCTACACCTTC. Encoded protein: CASSLEEGLNGYTF.

The chain links TRBV4-3 to TRBJ2-7; TRBD1 matches 8 bases. CDR1 is LGHNA and CDR2 is YSLEER in the germline V gene. The CDR3 runs 15 residues. Trimming cost V 4 bases and J 3 bases; bases outside gene matches: 8. The CDR3 loop reads CASSRGTGKDYEQYF. The CDR3 DNA reads as TGCGCCAGCAGCCGCGGGACAGGCAAGGACTACGAGCAGTACTTC.

The V and J genes are TRBV19 and TRBJ1-4, with D maybe TRBD1 (5 bases). The CDR3 consists of 17 residues. V lost 7 bases, J lost 8 bases, and 26 bases lay in between. The germline V gene encodes CDR1 LNHDA and CDR2 SQIVND (reference sequence). The CDR3 is CASKGVMGDGRREKLFF. The CDR3 DNA is TGTGCCAGTAAAGGGGTAATGGGAGATGGACGACGGGAAAAACTGTTTTTT.

This chain uses TRBV28 with TRBJ1-5; tentative D call: TRBD1 (5 bases). The CDR3 contains 14 residues. The V gene lost 2 bases and the J gene lost 4 bases, with 9 bases spanning the gap. Germline CDR1 and CDR2: MDHEN and SYDVKM. CDR3 in amino acids: CASSLVTGNQPQHF. In DNA form, the CDR3 reads TGTGCCAGCAGTTTAGTTACAGGAAATCAGCCCCAGCATTTT. Full variable domain (missing parts from reference TRBV28 and TRBJ1-5): DVKVTQSSRYLVKRTGEKVFLECVQDMDHENMFWYRQDPGLGLRLIYFSYDVKMKEKGDIPEGYSVSREKKERFSLILESASTNQTSMYLCASSLVTGNQPQHFGDGTRLSIL.